Given below is one T cell receptor beta chain in context. The entry originates in a study of blood T cell repertoires in COVID-19. Study-level information: From the United States, Italy and Spain came samples of acute and convalescent COVID-19. PBMCs, B-cell-depleted T cells, or T cells provided the cDNA or gDNA that made up the material.

Trimming cost V 1 base and J 6 bases, with 7 bases left between them. Germline CDR1 and CDR2: SNHLY and FYNNEI. The CDR3 contains 13 residues. As processed by the authors: Reference gene primer amplification gave estimated nucleated cell counts. Data came from immunoSEQ multiplex PCR; TCRdb stores just in-frame clones and leaves some out. V, J and clone size were drawn from that table, and D and trimming were deduced from the DNA. The sample lists roughly 160,000 clones, 65% to 90% occurring once. The specimen sequenced was peripheral blood. The receptor's source is a man aged 55-75 years with acute or convalescent COVID-19. The V call is TRBV2, the J call TRBJ1-3; TRBD1 might be the D (5 bases). CDR3 DNA: TGTGCCAGCAGTGAAGGACAGATAAACACCATATATTTT. Amino acids: CASSEGQINTIYF.